The 30 T cell receptor beta chains listed next were all sequenced from one sample in a study of blood T cells in healthy people across ages. A second PCR of about 6 to 11 cycles used a sample-barcoded 5' primer and a J-beta primer mix. TCRdb re-called the 5' RACE reads with MiXCR, one entry per CDR3 protein. The table lists fewer than 700,000 distinct CDR3 sequences, around half of them singletons, with around 25% in the top ten. The sequenced sample was blood. These receptors were taken from a man aged 80 or over in good health.

This clonotype was recorded a few times. A read error is possible here, since a much larger clone lies one base away. V and J are TRBV6-5 and TRBJ2-5, with TRBD2 as a possible D gene (6 bases). Trimming stripped 5 bases from V and 1 base from J, with 11 bases between. The CDR3 length is 14 residues. Germline assignment: CDR1 MNHEY and CDR2 SVGAGI. CDR3 DNA sequence: TGTGCCAGCAGTGCGGCGGGATCCCAAGAGACCCAGTACTTC. It is translated as CASSAAGSQETQYF.

The chain's CDR3 is CASSLAVDRGREKLFF. As DNA, the CDR3 is TGTGCCAGCAGCTTAGCCGTTGACAGGGGGCGTGAAAAACTGTTTTTT. This chain connects TRBV7-2 to TRBJ1-4; 10 bases align to TRBD1. The CDR3 is made up of 16 amino acids. Germline values: CDR1 SGHTA, CDR2 FQGNSA. The ends lost 0 bases at V and 7 bases at J; junction bases unmatched: 5.

The CDR3 nucleotides read TGTGCCAGCAGTTTTCCCCTAGCAGGCTACAATGAGCAGTTCTTC. This sequence encodes CASSFPLAGYNEQFF. This chain links TRBV28 with TRBJ2-1, with D possibly matching TRBD2 (5 bases). The CDR3 length is 15 residues. Germline CDR1 is MDHEN and CDR2 is SYDVKM. V was cut by 3 bases and J by 3 bases, with 12 bases left in between.

This sequence joins TRBV20-1 and TRBJ1-2; D is perhaps TRBD1 (5 bases). The CDR3 contains 15 residues. Germline CDR1 DFQATT, CDR2 SNEGSKA (reference sequence). The V and J ends lost 3 bases and 5 bases respectively, with 19 bases between them. CDR3 in DNA: TGCAGTGCTAGTGGCTCCGGGGCGACGCTTTATGGCTACACCTTC. Translating gives CSASGSGATLYGYTF.

The V and J genes are TRBV20-1 and TRBJ1-4; a weak D match, TRBD1 (5 bases). The V gene's germline CDR1 is DFQATT and CDR2 SNEGSKA (reference sequence). The V gene lost 3 bases and the J gene lost 8 bases, with 19 bases spanning the gap. The CDR3 spans 15 residues. The CDR3 DNA follows: TGCAGTGCTAGCGATGCGGGGCGACGGGGCGAAAAACTGTTTTTT. It specifies CSASDAGRRGEKLFF.

This sequence joins TRBV12-3 or TRBV12-4 and TRBJ2-1; 8 bases are shared with TRBD2. The J call may be mistaken, given a closer DNA end match to TRBJ2-7. The CDR3 is 15 residues long. This chain's CDR3 is CASSPAGGGDNEQYF. CDR3 DNA: TGTGCCAGTAGTCCGGCGGGAGGTGGGGACAATGAGCAGTACTTC.

V usage is TRBV6-5 and J usage is TRBJ1-3, with 7 bases that match TRBD1. The CDR3 sequence is 15 residues long. Germline lookup yields CDR1 MNHEY and CDR2 SVGAGI. With V trimmed by 6 bases and J by 2 bases, 7 bases remained unmatched. The CDR3 sequence is CASSRGARAGNTIYF. The CDR3 DNA reads as TGTGCCAGCAGCAGGGGGGCGCGAGCTGGAAACACCATATATTTT.

This clonotype has more than one count but fewer than ten. The DNA for the CDR3 is TGTGCCAGCAGTTTAGCTACGGCCAACTACCCGAACACTGAAGCTTTCTTT. It specifies CASSLATANYPNTEAFF. J is TRBJ1-1 and V is TRBV12-3 or TRBV12-4; D is uncertain. Deletions cut 0 bases from V and 1 base from J, with 15 bases between. This CDR3 contains 17 residues.

The J gene is TRBJ2-3, the V gene TRBV20-1; 11 bases line up with TRBD2. The junction had 6 bases not matched to a gene; V was cut back by 4 bases and J by 0 bases. This CDR3 is built from 16 residues. Per the germline V gene, CDR1 is DFQATT and CDR2 is SNEGSKA (reference sequence). The CDR3 reads CSATPSGRKSTDTQYF. CDR3 DNA: TGCAGTGCTACTCCTAGCGGGAGGAAAAGCACAGATACGCAGTATTTT.

The chain links TRBV25-1 to TRBJ2-1, with D tentatively TRBD1 (7 bases). Looked up from germline, CDR1 is MGHDK and CDR2 is SYGVNS. This CDR3 comprises 16 residues. Trimming removed 3 bases from V and 2 bases from J, with 14 bases in between. The CDR3 spells CASSESGGFTYNEQFF. CDR3 in DNA: TGTGCCAGCAGTGAGTCAGGGGGGTTCACCTACAATGAGCAGTTCTTC.

This clonotype was found a few times. The genes are TRBV20-1 and TRBJ2-1, with D tentatively TRBD2 (6 bases). The CDR3 runs 11 residues. V shed 2 bases and J shed 10 bases, with 9 bases lying between them. Germline CDR1 reads DFQATT; CDR2 reads SNEGSKA (reference sequence). Here the CDR3 DNA reads TGCAGTGCTAGACCGGGAGAAGAGCAGTTCTTC. This encodes CSARPGEEQFF.

V is TRBV7-2 and J is TRBJ2-5; TRBD2 aligns across 8 bases. The V and J ends lost 2 bases and 5 bases, in that order; junction bases with no gene match: 7. Germline V gives CDR1 SGHTA, CDR2 FQGNSA. This CDR3 has 15 amino acids. The CDR3 region is CASSLLAGTQETQYF. In nucleotides, the CDR3 is TGTGCCAGCAGCTTACTAGCGGGTACACAGGAGACCCAGTACTTC.

The chain carries TRBV6-2 or TRBV6-3 and TRBJ2-7, with 15 bases that match TRBD2. CDR1 is MNHEY and CDR2 is SVGEGT in the germline V gene. J lost 5 bases, V lost 3 bases, and 8 bases had no gene match. The CDR3 loop spans 17 amino acids. The CDR3 sequence: CASSYTGLAGGRNEQYF. DNA of the CDR3: TGTGCCAGCAGTTATACCGGACTAGCGGGGGGGCGGAACGAGCAGTACTTC.

The V and J genes are TRBV20-1 and TRBJ2-5; TRBD2 matches 8 bases. The CDR3 length is 13 residues. Losses at the gene ends were 6 bases for V and 1 base for J; bases not matched to a gene: 4. Germline V CDR1 and CDR2: DFQATT, SNEGSKA (reference sequence). The CDR3 sequence is CSAFLAGQETQYF. The CDR3 DNA reads as TGCAGTGCATTCCTAGCGGGCCAAGAGACCCAGTACTTC.

This clonotype occurred a few times. A clone one base away is much larger, so this may be a read error. The chain combines TRBV20-1 with TRBJ2-5; 11 bases align to TRBD2. V lost 4 bases, J lost 11 bases, and 18 bases stayed unmatched. The CDR3 spans 16 residues. Germline loops: CDR1 DFQATT, CDR2 SNEGSKA (reference sequence). CDR3 nucleotide sequence: TGCAGTGCTAAAACTAGCGGGAGCAGGGGAGGCAATGAGCAGTACTTC. As protein: CSAKTSGSRGGNEQYF.

This chain joins TRBV7-2 and TRBJ2-5; D tentatively reads TRBD1 or TRBD2 (5 bases each). Germline V gene data show CDR1 as SGHTA and CDR2 as FQGNSA. The CDR3 spans 14 residues. Trimming stripped 9 bases from V and 13 bases from J, with 27 bases between. The CDR3 region is CASSSGAPPKKSYF. The CDR3 bases are TGTGCCAGTTCCTCCGGGGCACCCCCAAAAAAGTCGTACTTC.

V and J are TRBV9 and TRBJ2-5; 7 positions agree with TRBD1. CDR1 and CDR2 (germline): SGDLS, YYNGEE. This CDR3 has 15 amino acids. V shed 0 bases, J shed 1 base, and the junction held 3 bases outside the gene matches. CDR3 nucleotide sequence: TGTGCCAGCAGCGTAGCGGCAGGGGGCCAAGAGACCCAGTACTTC. It codes for CASSVAAGGQETQYF.

The chain carries TRBV28 and TRBJ2-1, with TRBD2 matching over 11 bases. V gave up 7 bases and J gave up 3 bases; unmatched junction bases: 11. CDR3 length: 17 amino acids. Germline CDR1 MDHEN, CDR2 SYDVKM. As DNA, the CDR3 is TGTGCCAGCATAGGGGCTAGCGGGAGGCCAATCTACAATGAGCAGTTCTTC. It translates to CASIGASGRPIYNEQFF.

This chain joins TRBV12-3 or TRBV12-4 and TRBJ1-6; 10 bases are a match to TRBD1. The V gene end was trimmed by 6 bases and the J gene end by 10 bases; junction bases not matched to a gene: 9. The CDR3 length is 15 residues. The DNA for the CDR3 is TGTGCCAGCAGCCCAACCGGGACAGGGGTCTCACCCCTCCACTTT. As protein: CASSPTGTGVSPLHF.

The table lists this clonotype with many counts. This sequence joins TRBV10-3 and TRBJ2-1; 9 bases match TRBD2. V shed 7 bases, J shed 4 bases, and the junction held 5 bases outside the gene matches. Per germline, CDR1 ENHRY and CDR2 SYGVKD. This CDR3 region has 14 residues. CDR3 in DNA: TGTGCCATCAAGACTAGCGGAAATTACAATGAGCAGTTCTTC. Amino acid sequence: CAIKTSGNYNEQFF.

CDR3 in amino acids: CASSRTFTLARGTDTQYF. The CDR3, as DNA: TGTGCCAGCAGCCGCACTTTCACTCTAGCGCGAGGCACAGATACGCAGTATTTT. The J gene is TRBJ2-3, the V gene TRBV6-9, with a weak D call TRBD2 (6 bases). This CDR3 comprises 18 residues. Trimming took off 6 bases at V and 1 base at J, with 23 bases between the two ends. Germline lookup yields CDR1 MNHGY and CDR2 SVAAGI.

V gene TRBV2 combines with J gene TRBJ2-5; D perhaps matches TRBD1 (6 bases). The assigned J gene may be wrong: the sequence end matches TRBJ2-7 better. The CDR3 has 16 amino acids. Germline-derived CDR1 and CDR2 are SNHLY and FYNNEI. In DNA form, the CDR3 reads TGTGCCAGCAGCGCTAAACCTCAACGGACAGCCTACGAGCAGTACTTC. Translated, it gives CASSAKPQRTAYEQYF.

A remark on this clonotype: A read error may account for a junction end that differs from germline. V gene TRBV7-2 combines with J gene TRBJ1-1; 8 positions agree with TRBD1. Germline V gives CDR1 SGHTA, CDR2 FQGNSA. The CDR3 contains 15 residues. The CDR3 region has the DNA TGTGCCAGCAGCTTACCGACAGGGGCGGACACTGAGGCTTTCTTT. It encodes CASSLPTGADTEAFF.

The genes are TRBV27 and TRBJ2-3; D may be TRBD2 (6 bases). The CDR3 is 15 amino acids. V was shortened by 2 bases and J by 4 bases, with 13 bases between the two germline ends. Germline values: CDR1 MNHEY, CDR2 SMNVEV (reference sequence). The CDR3 sequence is CASSLSGRRSDTQYF. In DNA form, the CDR3 reads TGTGCCAGCAGTTTAAGTGGGAGGCGGTCAGATACGCAGTATTTT.

The V call is TRBV5-1, the J call TRBJ1-1, with 9 bases aligning to TRBD1. Germline V CDR1 and CDR2: SGHRS, YFSETQ. J lost 5 bases, V lost 4 bases, and 6 bases had no gene match. The CDR3 spans 14 residues. As DNA, the CDR3 is TGCGCCAGCAGCGGGGGACAGGGTGAAACTGAAGCTTTCTTT. Its protein is CASSGGQGETEAFF.

The rearrangement joins TRBV30 to TRBJ2-7; no reliable D call. Per the germline V gene, CDR1 is GTSNPN and CDR2 is SVGIG (reference sequence). V lost 2 bases and J 2 bases, leaving 13 bases between the germline ends. CDR3 size: 14 residues. The CDR3 nucleotides read TGTGCCTGGAGTTCGATCCGTCCCCCCTACGAGCAGTACTTC. Its protein is CAWSSIRPPYEQYF.

The chain employs TRBV20-1 and TRBJ2-7; 13 positions match TRBD2. CDR1 DFQATT and CDR2 SNEGSKA come from the germline V gene (reference sequence). The CDR3 is 16 amino acids. Trimming at V came to 1 base and at J to 0 bases, leaving 3 bases not matched to a gene. The CDR3 protein is CSARVLAGGPSYEQYF. In DNA, the CDR3 is TGCAGTGCTAGAGTACTAGCGGGAGGGCCCTCCTACGAGCAGTACTTC.

V gene TRBV5-6 combines with J gene TRBJ2-5, with D perhaps TRBD2 (6 bases). Germline loops: CDR1 SGHDT, CDR2 YYEEEE. The CDR3 sequence is 15 residues long. Trimming left V 3 bases short and J 5 bases short, with 17 bases between. CDR3 residues: CASSSQGAGSETQYF. The CDR3 DNA sequence: TGTGCCAGCAGCTCCCAAGGCGCGGGATCGGAGACCCAGTACTTC.

The rearrangement uses TRBV4-3 and TRBJ2-7; 8 positions match TRBD2. This CDR3 is 17 amino acids long. Germline assignment: CDR1 LGHNA and CDR2 YSLEER. The ends lost 3 bases at V and 4 bases at J; junction bases unmatched: 14. The CDR3 DNA is TGCGCCAGCAGCCAGCATAAAAGTGTTAGCGGGACTTACGAGCAGTACTTC. It specifies CASSQHKSVSGTYEQYF.

This chain links TRBV6-5 with TRBJ2-1; D is uncertain. Germline V gene sequence: CDR1 MNHEY, CDR2 SVGAGI. Trimming shortened V by 2 bases and J by 5 bases, and 7 bases separated the two germline ends. The CDR3 has 13 residues. This CDR3 is CASSYDGDNEQFF. CDR3 DNA sequence: TGTGCCAGCAGTTACGATGGGGACAATGAGCAGTTCTTC.